This TCR beta chain was captured in a study of a mutant IDH1 vaccine in newly diagnosed glioma. As for the study in general: Sex among treated patients split about 60% male, about 40% female; mean age was roughly 40 years.

This CDR3 contains 12 residues. Trimming cost V 3 bases and J 4 bases, with 8 bases left between them. CDR1 and CDR2 from the germline V gene are SGHRS and YFSETQ. Profiling relied on immunoSEQ multiplex PCR, and the TCRdb table lists in-frame clones only, not all of them. Among tens of thousands of clones listed, 70% to 80% were seen once. Sample time point: baseline, week 1 (first vaccination visit). Treatment indicated: pre-vaccination baseline after standard-of-care therapy. Material: PBMCs, obtained from a glioma patient treated with radiotherapy, temozolomide or both. V and J are TRBV5-1 and TRBJ2-7; D remains ambiguous. This receptor was obtained from a man between 45 and 60 years old with glioma. CDR3 DNA sequence: TGCGCCAGCAGCTATACGGGTTACGAGCAGTACTTC. It is translated as CASSYTGYEQYF.